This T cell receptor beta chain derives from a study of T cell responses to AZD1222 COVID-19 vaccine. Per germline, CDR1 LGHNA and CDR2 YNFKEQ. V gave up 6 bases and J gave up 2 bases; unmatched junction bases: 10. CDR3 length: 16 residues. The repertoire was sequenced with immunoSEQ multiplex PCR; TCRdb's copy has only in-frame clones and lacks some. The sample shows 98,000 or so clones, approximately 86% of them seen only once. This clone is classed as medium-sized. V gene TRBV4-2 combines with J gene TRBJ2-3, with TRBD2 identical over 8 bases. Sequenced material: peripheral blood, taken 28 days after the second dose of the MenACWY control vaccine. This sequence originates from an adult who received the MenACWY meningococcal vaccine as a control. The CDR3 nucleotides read TGTGCCAGCAGGGTGCAAGCGGGGGCGCTCACAGATACGCAGTATTTT. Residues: CASRVQAGALTDTQYF.